The 15 T cell receptor beta chains given below trace back to one sample, sequenced in a study of T-cell reconstitution after alpha-beta-depleted transplantation in children. TCRbeta library preparation incorporated unique molecular identifiers. TCRdb ran MiXCR on the PCR reads and lists one entry per CDR3 protein. The sample comprises some 550,000 distinct CDR3 sequences, roughly 18% of which are singletons, and 2.5% to 4% rests with the top ten. This specimen consisted of PBMCs from the stem cell graft donor, obtained from the stem cell graft. These receptors all come from a human donor who donated a stem cell graft to a child with acute lymphoblastic leukemia.

The V gene is TRBV5-1, the J gene TRBJ2-4, with 8 bases matching TRBD1. The CDR3 covers 13 residues. CDR1 is SGHRS and CDR2 is YFSETQ in the germline V gene. V lost 7 bases and J lost 8; bases outside the gene matches: 8. The DNA of the CDR3 is TGCGCCAGCCTATCGACAGGGGCTGACATTCAGTACTTC. It translates to CASLSTGADIQYF.

J is TRBJ1-1 and V is TRBV12-3 or TRBV12-4, with D hard to call. This CDR3 spans 15 amino acids. Trimming cost V 2 bases and J 1 base, with 11 bases left between them. Written as DNA, the CDR3 is TGTGCCAGCAGTTTACGGAAACAGCCGAACACTGAAGCTTTCTTT. This sequence encodes CASSLRKQPNTEAFF.

The CDR3 loop is CASSYWQGTGYTF. The CDR3, as DNA: TGTGCCAGCAGTTACTGGCAGGGGACTGGCTACACCTTC. The rearrangement uses TRBV6-5 and TRBJ1-2; a weak D match, TRBD1 (6 bases). The CDR3 is made up of 13 amino acids. The germline V gene has CDR1 MNHEY and CDR2 SVGAGI. V was pared by 1 base and J by 7 bases, with 10 bases between.

This chain connects TRBV18 to TRBJ2-1; no firm D call. V was trimmed by 4 bases and J by 7 bases, leaving 11 bases between them. The germline CDR1 and CDR2 sequences are KGHSH and LQKENI. The CDR3 sequence is 13 residues long. The CDR3 region is CASSQAWWNEQFF. CDR3 in DNA: TGTGCCAGCTCACAGGCGTGGTGGAATGAGCAGTTCTTC.

The chain uses TRBV7-6 and TRBJ2-5, with 12 bases aligning to TRBD2. The trim removed 5 bases at V and 1 base at J, leaving 5 bases unmatched. The germline gives CDR1 SGHVS, CDR2 FNYEAQ. The CDR3 spans 16 residues. The CDR3 DNA reads TGTGCCAGCAGCACAGGACTAGCGGGAACCCAAGAGACCCAGTACTTC. This codes for CASSTGLAGTQETQYF. The full variable domain, completed using reference TRBV7-6 and TRBJ2-5, is GAGVSQSPRYKVTKRGQDVALRCDPISGHVSLYWYRQALGQGPEFLTYFNYEAQQDKSGLPNDRFSAERPEGSISTLTIQRTEQRDSAMYRCASSTGLAGTQETQYFGPGTRLLVL.

This clonotype came up a few times. The J gene is TRBJ2-7, the V gene TRBV5-6; D assignment may be TRBD1 or TRBD2 (5 bases each). The CDR3 covers 13 residues. Germline-derived CDR1 and CDR2 are SGHDT and YYEEEE. The V end was cut by 4 bases, the J end by 3 bases, with 11 bases between. The CDR3 region is CASSGDGDYEQYF. CDR3 coding DNA: TGTGCCAGCAGCGGGGACGGGGACTACGAGCAGTACTTC.

This clonotype has more than one count but fewer than ten. This chain joins TRBV20-1 and TRBJ2-7; 9 nucleotides line up with TRBD2. With V trimmed by 8 bases and J by 2 bases, 13 bases remained unmatched. This CDR3 comprises 15 residues. Germline V gene sequence: CDR1 DFQATT, CDR2 SNEGSKA (reference sequence). The CDR3 DNA reads TGCAGTACAGAGGGGCGAGCGGGAGGCCCCTACGAGCAGTACTTC. This codes for CSTEGRAGGPYEQYF.

This clonotype appeared a few times. The CDR3 DNA sequence: TGTGCCAGCAGCCGGTTAGGGGGGGCCCTGATGGACTATGGCTACACCTTC. Protein: CASSRLGGALMDYGYTF. This chain uses TRBV4-2 with TRBJ1-2; D perhaps matches TRBD1 (6 bases). V lost 4 bases and J 3 bases, leaving 21 bases between the germline ends. Germline V gives CDR1 LGHNA, CDR2 YNFKEQ. The CDR3 covers 17 residues.

In this sample, this clonotype turned up a few times. The chain is built from TRBV19 and TRBJ2-2; 7 nucleotides agree with TRBD1. V shed 6 bases and J 1 base; nucleotides not matched to a gene: 8. Germline loops: CDR1 LNHDA, CDR2 SQIVND (reference sequence). The CDR3 has 16 residues. CDR3 bases: TGTGCCAGTAGAGGTGGGGACAGAAAGAACACCGGGGAGCTGTTTTTT. This encodes CASRGGDRKNTGELFF. Full variable domain (remainder filled in from reference TRBV19 and TRBJ2-2): DGGITQSPKYLFRKEGQNVTLSCEQNLNHDAMYWYRQDPGQGLRLIYYSQIVNDFQKGDIAEGYSVSREKKESFPLTVTSAQKNPTAFYLCASRGGDRKNTGELFFGEGSRLTVL.

This chain connects TRBV6-1 to TRBJ1-5; possibly TRBD1 for D (5 bases). The germline gives CDR1 MNHNS, CDR2 SASEGT. V lost 5 bases and J 5 bases, leaving 13 bases between the germline ends. This CDR3 is 14 amino acids long. Here the CDR3 reads CASSPRGSDQPQHF. The DNA for the CDR3 is TGTGCCAGCAGTCCCCGGGGGTCGGATCAGCCCCAGCATTTT.

The chain combines TRBV25-1 with TRBJ2-7; D remains unclear. Germline V gene lookup returns CDR1 MGHDK and CDR2 SYGVNS. With 3 bases removed from V and 0 bases from J, the gap between germline ends came to 6 bases. The CDR3 totals 13 residues. The CDR3 reads CASSEGNSYEQYF. The CDR3 DNA sequence: TGTGCCAGCAGTGAGGGCAACTCCTACGAGCAGTACTTC.

This clonotype has just a few counts. The chain recombines TRBV5-1 with TRBJ2-3, with 8 positions matching TRBD2. The V segment lost 5 bases and the J segment 2 bases; nucleotides outside the gene matches: 7. The CDR3 is 15 amino acids. CDR1 is SGHRS, CDR2 YFSETQ, per germline. The CDR3 spells CASSSGTRLTDTQYF. In nucleotides, the CDR3 is TGCGCCAGCAGTTCCGGGACTAGGCTCACAGATACGCAGTATTTT.

This clonotype was seen only a few times. This sequence joins TRBV20-1 and TRBJ1-5; the D is unclear. V dropped 3 bases and J dropped 1 base, with 7 bases sitting between them. Looked up from germline, CDR1 is DFQATT and CDR2 is SNEGSKA (reference sequence). CDR3 length equals 13 residues. The CDR3 reads CSASGVSNQPQHF. For the CDR3, the DNA is TGCAGTGCTAGCGGGGTCAGCAATCAGCCCCAGCATTTT.

The rearrangement links TRBV3-1 to TRBJ2-5; 8 bases align to TRBD2. V lost 0 bases to trimming and J lost 8 bases; unmatched junction nucleotides: 8. The CDR3 extends over 15 amino acids. Germline V gene lookup returns CDR1 LGHDT and CDR2 YNNKEL (reference sequence). The CDR3 here is CASSQDSTSGRTQYF. The CDR3 coding sequence is TGTGCCAGCAGCCAAGATAGTACTAGCGGACGTACCCAGTACTTC.

J is TRBJ2-7 and V is TRBV2, with 9 bases aligning to TRBD2. Germline-derived CDR1 and CDR2 are SNHLY and FYNNEI. The CDR3 is 14 residues long. J gave up 2 bases and V 10 bases, and 9 bases lay outside the gene matches. The CDR3 reads CATLGLASTYEQYF. The CDR3 DNA sequence: TGTGCCACCCTCGGACTAGCGAGTACCTACGAGCAGTACTTC.